This T cell receptor (beta chain) comes out of a study of T cells in Graves' hyperthyroidism and ophthalmopathy. RNA transcripts provided the source from which TCR beta CDR3 regions were amplified. Carried out on the TCR CDR3, a first-round RT-PCR used the HTBI primer set. TCRdb re-analysed the multiplex PCR reads in MiXCR, keeping a single row per CDR3 protein. Of about 400,000 distinct CDR3 sequences listed, around a sixth were seen once; the top ten hold around 7.7%. This clonotype came up a few times. Stable Graves' hyperthyroidism meant no ophthalmopathy progression within 18 months. The source of the PBMCs was about 10 ml of fresh peripheral blood. V lost 6 bases and J lost 5; bases outside the gene matches: 7. Germline assignment: CDR1 SGHNT and CDR2 YYREEE (reference sequence). The CDR3 spans 14 residues.

The sample taken for sequencing was blood. The chain links TRBV5-4 to TRBJ2-5, with 10 nucleotides matching TRBD2. This sequence was found in a woman aged 18-29 years with Graves' hyperthyroidism. The CDR3: CASKASGSHETQYF. The CDR3 coding sequence is TGTGCCAGCAAAGCTAGCGGGAGTCACGAGACCCAGTACTTC.